There are a few counts of the clone carrying this T cell receptor beta chain. This CDR3 comprises 18 residues. CDR1 LGHDT and CDR2 YNNKEL come from the germline V gene (reference sequence). V shed 6 bases, J shed 0 bases, and the junction held 12 bases outside the gene matches. In the source study's methods: Estimated nucleated cell counts came from reference gene primer amplification. Measured with immunoSEQ multiplex PCR; TCRdb has only the in-frame clones, and not every one. D and trimming come from the DNA, and the V and J calls and clone size come from that table. The sample contains approximately 240,000 clones, roughly 84% of which appear only once. The data were obtained in a study of blood T cell repertoires in COVID-19. Looking at the study overall: Donors in the United States, Italy and Spain gave samples during acute or convalescent COVID-19.

The J gene is TRBJ1-1, the V gene TRBV3-1 (or the pseudogene TRBV3-2); 11 positions match TRBD1. Sequencing was performed on peripheral blood. The source is a woman aged 40 to 55 who had recovered from COVID-19. CDR3 residues: CASRPGTGGRRLNTEAFF. The CDR3 coding sequence is TGTGCCAGCAGACCCGGGACAGGGGGTCGAAGGCTGAACACTGAAGCTTTCTTT.